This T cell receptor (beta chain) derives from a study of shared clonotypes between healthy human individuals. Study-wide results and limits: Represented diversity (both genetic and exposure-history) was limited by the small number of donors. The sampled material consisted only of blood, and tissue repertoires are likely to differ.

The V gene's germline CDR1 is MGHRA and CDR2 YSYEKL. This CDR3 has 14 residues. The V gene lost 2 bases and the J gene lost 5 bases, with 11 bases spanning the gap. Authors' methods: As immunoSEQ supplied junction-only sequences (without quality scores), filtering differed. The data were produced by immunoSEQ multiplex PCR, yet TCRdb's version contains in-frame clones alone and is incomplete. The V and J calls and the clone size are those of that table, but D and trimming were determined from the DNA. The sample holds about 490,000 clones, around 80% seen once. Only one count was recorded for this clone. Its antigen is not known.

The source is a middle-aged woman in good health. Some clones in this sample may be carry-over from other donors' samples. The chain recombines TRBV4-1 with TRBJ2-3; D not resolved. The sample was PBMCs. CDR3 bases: TGCGCCAGCAGCCAAAGTTTGAAGGTAGATACGCAGTATTTT. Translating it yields CASSQSLKVDTQYF.